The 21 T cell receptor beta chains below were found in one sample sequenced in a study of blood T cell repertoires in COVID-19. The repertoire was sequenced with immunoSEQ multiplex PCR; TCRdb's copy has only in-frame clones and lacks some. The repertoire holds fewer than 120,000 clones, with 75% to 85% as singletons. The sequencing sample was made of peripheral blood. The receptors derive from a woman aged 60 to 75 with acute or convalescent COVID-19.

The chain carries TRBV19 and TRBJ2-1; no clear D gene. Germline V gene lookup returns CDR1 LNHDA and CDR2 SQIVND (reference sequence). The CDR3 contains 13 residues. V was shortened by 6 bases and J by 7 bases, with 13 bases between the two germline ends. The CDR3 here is CASSVSARNEQFF. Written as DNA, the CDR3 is TGTGCCAGTAGCGTTTCCGCCCGGAATGAGCAGTTCTTC.

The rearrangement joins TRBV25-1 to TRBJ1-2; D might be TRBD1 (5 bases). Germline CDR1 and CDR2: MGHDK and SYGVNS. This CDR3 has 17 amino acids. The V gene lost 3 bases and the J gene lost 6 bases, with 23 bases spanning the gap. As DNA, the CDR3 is TGTGCCAGCAGTGAGGGGGGGAACCTAGCGGGGTCCGATGGCTACACCTTC. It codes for CASSEGGNLAGSDGYTF.

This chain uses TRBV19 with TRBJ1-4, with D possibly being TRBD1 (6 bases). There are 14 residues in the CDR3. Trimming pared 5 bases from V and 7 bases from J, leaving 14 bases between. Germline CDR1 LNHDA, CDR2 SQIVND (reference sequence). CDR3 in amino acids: CASSSQDRREKLFF. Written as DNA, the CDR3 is TGTGCCAGTAGTTCCCAGGACAGACGTGAAAAACTGTTTTTT. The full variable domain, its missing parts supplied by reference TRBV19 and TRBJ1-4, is DGGITQSPKYLFRKEGQNVTLSCEQNLNHDAMYWYRQDPGQGLRLIYYSQIVNDFQKGDIAEGYSVSREKKESFPLTVTSAQKNPTAFYLCASSSQDRREKLFFGSGTQLSVL.

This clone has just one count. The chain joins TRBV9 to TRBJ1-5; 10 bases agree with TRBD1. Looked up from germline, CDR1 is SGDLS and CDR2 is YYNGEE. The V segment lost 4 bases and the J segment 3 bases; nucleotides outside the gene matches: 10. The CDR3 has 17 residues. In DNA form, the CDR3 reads TGTGCCAGCAGCCCAGGCGGGGGGACAGGGGTCAATCAGCCCCAGCATTTT. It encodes CASSPGGGTGVNQPQHF. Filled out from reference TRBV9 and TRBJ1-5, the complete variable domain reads DSGVTQTPKHLITATGQRVTLRCSPRSGDLSVYWYQQSLDQGLQFLIQYYNGEERAKGNILERFSAQQFPDLHSELNLSSLELGDSALYFCASSPGGGTGVNQPQHFGDGTRLSIL.

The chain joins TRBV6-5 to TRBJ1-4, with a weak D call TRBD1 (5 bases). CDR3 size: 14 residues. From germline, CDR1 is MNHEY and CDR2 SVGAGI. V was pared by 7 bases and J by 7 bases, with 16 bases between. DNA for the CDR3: TGTGCCAGCACCCCAACTTGGGGGGTTGAAAAACTGTTTTTT. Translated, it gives CASTPTWGVEKLFF.

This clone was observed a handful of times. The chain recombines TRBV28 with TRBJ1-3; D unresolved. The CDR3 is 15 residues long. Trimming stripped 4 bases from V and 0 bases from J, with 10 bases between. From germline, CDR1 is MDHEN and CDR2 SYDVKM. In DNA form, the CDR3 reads TGTGCCAGCAGTTCTCCGGTTGACTCTGGAAACACCATATATTTT. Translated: CASSSPVDSGNTIYF.

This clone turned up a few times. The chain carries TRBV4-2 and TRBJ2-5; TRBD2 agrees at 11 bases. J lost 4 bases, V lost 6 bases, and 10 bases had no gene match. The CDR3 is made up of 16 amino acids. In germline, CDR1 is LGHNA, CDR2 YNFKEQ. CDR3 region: CASSSGGAVAGETQYF. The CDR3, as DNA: TGTGCCAGCAGTAGCGGGGGGGCCGTGGCCGGAGAGACCCAGTACTTC.

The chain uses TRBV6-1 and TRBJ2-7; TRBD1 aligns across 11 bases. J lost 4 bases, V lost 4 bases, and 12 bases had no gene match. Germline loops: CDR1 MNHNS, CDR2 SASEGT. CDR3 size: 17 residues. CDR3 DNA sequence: TGTGCCAGCAGTGTACCTGCTGGGACAGGGGGAAGGTACGAGCAGTACTTC. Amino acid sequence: CASSVPAGTGGRYEQYF.

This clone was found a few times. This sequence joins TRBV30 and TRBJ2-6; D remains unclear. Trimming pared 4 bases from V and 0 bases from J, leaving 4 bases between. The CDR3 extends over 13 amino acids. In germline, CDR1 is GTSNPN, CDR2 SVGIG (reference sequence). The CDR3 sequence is CAWTDSGANVLTF. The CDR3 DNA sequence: TGTGCCTGGACAGACTCTGGGGCCAACGTCCTGACTTTC.

The CDR3 protein is CASSLVAGVTDTQYF. DNA of the CDR3: TGCGCCAGCAGCTTGGTAGCGGGGGTAACAGATACGCAGTATTTT. The chain is built from TRBV5-1 and TRBJ2-3; 9 positions agree with TRBD2. With V trimmed by 0 bases and J by 3 bases, 2 bases remained unmatched. Germline V gives CDR1 SGHRS, CDR2 YFSETQ. This CDR3 has 15 residues.

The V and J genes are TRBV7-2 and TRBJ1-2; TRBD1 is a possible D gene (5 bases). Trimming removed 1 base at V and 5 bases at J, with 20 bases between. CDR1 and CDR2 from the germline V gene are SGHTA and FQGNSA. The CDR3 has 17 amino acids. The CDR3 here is CASSLEEGSQLYYGYTF. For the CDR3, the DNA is TGTGCCAGCAGCTTAGAGGAGGGGAGCCAGTTATATTATGGCTACACCTTC.

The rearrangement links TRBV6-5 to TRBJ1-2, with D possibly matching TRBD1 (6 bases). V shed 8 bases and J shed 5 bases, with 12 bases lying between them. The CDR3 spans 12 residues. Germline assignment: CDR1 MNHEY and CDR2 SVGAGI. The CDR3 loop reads CASYKGGYGYTF. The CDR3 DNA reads TGTGCCAGCTATAAGGGGGGGTATGGCTACACCTTC.

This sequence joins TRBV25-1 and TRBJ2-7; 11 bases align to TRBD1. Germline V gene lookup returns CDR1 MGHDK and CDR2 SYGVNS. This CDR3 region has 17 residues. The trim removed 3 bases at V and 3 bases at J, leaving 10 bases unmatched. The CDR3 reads CASSDHGQGALGYEQYF. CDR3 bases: TGTGCCAGCAGTGATCACGGACAGGGGGCGTTGGGCTACGAGCAGTACTTC.

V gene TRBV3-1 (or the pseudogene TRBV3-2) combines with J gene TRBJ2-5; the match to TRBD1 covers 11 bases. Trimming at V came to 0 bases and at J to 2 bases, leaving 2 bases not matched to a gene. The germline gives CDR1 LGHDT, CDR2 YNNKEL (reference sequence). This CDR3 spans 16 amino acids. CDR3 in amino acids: CASSQDGTGGQETQYF. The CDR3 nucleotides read TGTGCCAGCAGCCAAGACGGGACAGGGGGACAAGAGACCCAGTACTTC.

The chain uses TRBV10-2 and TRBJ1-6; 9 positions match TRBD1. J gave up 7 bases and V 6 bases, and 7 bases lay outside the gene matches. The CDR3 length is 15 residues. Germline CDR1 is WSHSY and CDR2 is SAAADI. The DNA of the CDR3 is TGCGCCAGCAGGCCCAGGACAGGGGCAAATTCACCCCTCCACTTT. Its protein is CASRPRTGANSPLHF.

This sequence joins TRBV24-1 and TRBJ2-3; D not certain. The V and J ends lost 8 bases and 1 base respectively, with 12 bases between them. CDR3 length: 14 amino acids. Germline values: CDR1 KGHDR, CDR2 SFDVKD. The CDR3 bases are TGTGCCACCACCTCGGCCGCGGGCACAGATACGCAGTATTTT. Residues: CATTSAAGTDTQYF.

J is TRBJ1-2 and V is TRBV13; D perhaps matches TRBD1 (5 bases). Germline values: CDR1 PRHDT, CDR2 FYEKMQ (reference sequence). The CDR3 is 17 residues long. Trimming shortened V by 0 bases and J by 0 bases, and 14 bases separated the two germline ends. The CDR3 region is CASSLGRGAEPNYGYTF. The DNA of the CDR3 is TGTGCCAGCAGCTTAGGACGTGGGGCCGAGCCTAACTATGGCTACACCTTC.

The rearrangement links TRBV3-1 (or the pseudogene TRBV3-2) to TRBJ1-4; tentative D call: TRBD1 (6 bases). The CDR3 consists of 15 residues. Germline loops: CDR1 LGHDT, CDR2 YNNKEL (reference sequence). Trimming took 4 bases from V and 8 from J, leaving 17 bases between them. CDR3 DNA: TGTGCCAGCAGCCGGGAAGGGGGACGGAGAGAAAAACTGTTTTTT. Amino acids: CASSREGGRREKLFF.

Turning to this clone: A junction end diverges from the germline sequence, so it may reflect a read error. Written as DNA, the CDR3 is TGTGCCAGCTGTGAAGCCTTGTATATGAACACTGAAGCTTTCTTT. This sequence encodes CASCEALYMNTEAFF. The chain carries TRBV2 and TRBJ1-1; D not resolved. This CDR3 is 15 amino acids long. CDR1 is SNHLY and CDR2 is FYNNEI in the germline V gene.

The CDR3 DNA follows: TGTGCAAGTAAATCCGGGACATACACCGGGGAGCTGTTTTTT. Translated: CASKSGTYTGELFF. V gene TRBV6-5 combines with J gene TRBJ2-2; the D gene is possibly TRBD1 (6 bases). Per germline, CDR1 MNHEY and CDR2 SVGAGI. This CDR3 region has 14 residues.

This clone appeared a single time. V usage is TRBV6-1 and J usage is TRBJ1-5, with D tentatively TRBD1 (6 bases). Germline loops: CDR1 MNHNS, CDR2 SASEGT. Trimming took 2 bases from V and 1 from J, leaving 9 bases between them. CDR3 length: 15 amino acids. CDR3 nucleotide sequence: TGTGCCAGCAGTGAAAGGGGGATCAGCAATCAGCCCCAGCATTTT. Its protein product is CASSERGISNQPQHF.